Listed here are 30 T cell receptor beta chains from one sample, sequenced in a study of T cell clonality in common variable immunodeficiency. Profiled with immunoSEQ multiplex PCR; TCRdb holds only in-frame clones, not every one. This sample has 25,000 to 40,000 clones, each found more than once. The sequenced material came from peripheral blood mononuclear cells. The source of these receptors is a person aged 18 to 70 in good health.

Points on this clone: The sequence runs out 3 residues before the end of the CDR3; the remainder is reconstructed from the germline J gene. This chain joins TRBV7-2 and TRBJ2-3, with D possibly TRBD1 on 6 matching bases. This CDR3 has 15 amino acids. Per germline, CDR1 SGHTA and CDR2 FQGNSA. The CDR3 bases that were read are TGTGCCAGCAGCTTCAGGGACATATTCCAAGAGACG. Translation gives CASSFRDIFQET. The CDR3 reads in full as CASSFRDIFQETQYF.

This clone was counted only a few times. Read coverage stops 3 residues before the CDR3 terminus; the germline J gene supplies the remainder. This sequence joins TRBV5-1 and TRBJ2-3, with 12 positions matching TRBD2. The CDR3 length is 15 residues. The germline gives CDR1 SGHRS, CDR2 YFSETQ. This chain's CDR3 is CASSLTSGGRETQYF. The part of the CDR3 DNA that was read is TGCGCCAGCAGCCTGACTAGCGGGGGCCGGGAGACG.

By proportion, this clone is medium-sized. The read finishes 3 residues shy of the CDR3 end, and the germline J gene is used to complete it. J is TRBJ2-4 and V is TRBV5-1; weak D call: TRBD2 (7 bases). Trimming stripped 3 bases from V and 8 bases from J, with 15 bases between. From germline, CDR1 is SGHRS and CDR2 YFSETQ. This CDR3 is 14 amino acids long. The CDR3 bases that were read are TGCGCCAGCAGCTCGCGCACAGGGAGGGACATT. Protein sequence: CASSSRTGRDI. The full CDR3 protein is CASSSRTGRDIQYF.

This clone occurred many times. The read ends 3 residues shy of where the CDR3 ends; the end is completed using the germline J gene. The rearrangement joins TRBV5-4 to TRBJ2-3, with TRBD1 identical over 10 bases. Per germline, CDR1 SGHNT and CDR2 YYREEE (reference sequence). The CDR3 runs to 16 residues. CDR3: CASSAIGTGVLETQYF. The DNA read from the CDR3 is TGTGCCAGCAGCGCGATTGGGACAGGGGTTTTGGAGACG.

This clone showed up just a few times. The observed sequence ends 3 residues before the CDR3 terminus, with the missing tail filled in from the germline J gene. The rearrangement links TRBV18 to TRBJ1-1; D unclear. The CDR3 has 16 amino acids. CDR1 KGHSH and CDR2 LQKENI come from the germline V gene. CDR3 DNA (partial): TGTGCCAGCTCACTAGCGGTAATATCTAGCACAGATACG. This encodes CASSLAVISSTDT. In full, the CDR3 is CASSLAVISSTDTAFF.

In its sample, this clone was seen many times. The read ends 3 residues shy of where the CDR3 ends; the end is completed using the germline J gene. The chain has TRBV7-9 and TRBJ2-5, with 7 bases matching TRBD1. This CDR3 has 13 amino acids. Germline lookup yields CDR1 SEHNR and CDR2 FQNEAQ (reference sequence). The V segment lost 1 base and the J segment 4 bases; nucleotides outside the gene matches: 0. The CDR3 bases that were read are TGTGCCAGCAGCTTAGGGACAGGAGAGACC. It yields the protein CASSLGTGET. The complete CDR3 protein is CASSLGTGETQYF.

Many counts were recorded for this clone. CDR3 bases read: TGTGCCATCAGCGCCAGGGAGACCGGGGAG. Protein sequence: CAISARETGE. The whole CDR3 region reads CAISARETGELFF. The chain links TRBV10-3 to TRBJ2-2; perhaps D is TRBD1 or TRBD2 (5 bases each). The CDR3 extends 3 residues past the end of the read, so its final part is completed from the germline J gene. The germline V gene encodes CDR1 ENHRY and CDR2 SYGVKD. Deletions cut 6 bases from V and 5 bases from J, with 10 bases between. There are 13 residues in the CDR3.

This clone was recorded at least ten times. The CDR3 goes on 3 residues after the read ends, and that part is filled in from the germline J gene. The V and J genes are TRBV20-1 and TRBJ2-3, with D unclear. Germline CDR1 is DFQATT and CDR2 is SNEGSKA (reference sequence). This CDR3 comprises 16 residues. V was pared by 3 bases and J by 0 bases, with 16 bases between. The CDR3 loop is CSASDSGPSSTDTQYF. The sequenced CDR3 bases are TGCAGTGCTAGTGATTCAGGCCCTTCTAGCACAGATACG.

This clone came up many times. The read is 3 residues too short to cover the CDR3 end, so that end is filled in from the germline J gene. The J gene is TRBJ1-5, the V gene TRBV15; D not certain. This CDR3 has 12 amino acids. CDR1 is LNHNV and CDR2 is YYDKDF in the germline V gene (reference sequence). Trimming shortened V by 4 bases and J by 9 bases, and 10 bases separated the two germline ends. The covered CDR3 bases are TGTGCCACCAGCACAGAGGAGGGGCCC. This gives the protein CATSTEEGP. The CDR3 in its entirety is CATSTEEGPQHF. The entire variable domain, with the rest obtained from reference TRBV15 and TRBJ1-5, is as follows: DAMVIQNPRYQVTQFGKPVTLSCSQTLNHNVMYWYQQKSSQAPKLLFHYYDKDFNNEADTPDNFQSRRPNTSFCFLDIRSPGLGDTAMYLCATSTEEGPQHFGDGTRLSIL.

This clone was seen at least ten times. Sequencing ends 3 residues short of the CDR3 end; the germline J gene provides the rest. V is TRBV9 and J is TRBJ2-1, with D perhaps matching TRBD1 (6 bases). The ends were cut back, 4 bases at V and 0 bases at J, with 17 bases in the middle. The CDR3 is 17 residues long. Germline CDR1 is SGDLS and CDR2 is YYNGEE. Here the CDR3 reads CASSPPTGHNSYNEQFF. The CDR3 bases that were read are TGTGCCAGCAGCCCTCCGACAGGCCACAACTCCTACAATGAG. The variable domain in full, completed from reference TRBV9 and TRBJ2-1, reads DSGVTQTPKHLITATGQRVTLRCSPRSGDLSVYWYQQSLDQGLQFLIQYYNGEERAKGNILERFSAQQFPDLHSELNLSSLELGDSALYFCASSPPTGHNSYNEQFFGPGTRLTVL.

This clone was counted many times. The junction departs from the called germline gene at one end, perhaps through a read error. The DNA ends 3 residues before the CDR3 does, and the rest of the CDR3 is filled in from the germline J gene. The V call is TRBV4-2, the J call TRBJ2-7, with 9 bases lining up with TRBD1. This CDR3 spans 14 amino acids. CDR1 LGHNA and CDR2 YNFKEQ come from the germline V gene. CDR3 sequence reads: CASSQAGTGSEQYF. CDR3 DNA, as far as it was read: TGCGCCAGCAGCCAAGCCGGGACAGGGAGCGAG.

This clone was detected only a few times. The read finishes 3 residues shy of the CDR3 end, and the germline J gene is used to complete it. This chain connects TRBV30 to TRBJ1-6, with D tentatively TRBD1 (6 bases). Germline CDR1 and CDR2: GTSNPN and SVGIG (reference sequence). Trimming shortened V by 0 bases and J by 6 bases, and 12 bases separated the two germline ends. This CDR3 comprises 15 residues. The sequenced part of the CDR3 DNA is TGTGCCTGGAGTGTCGCAGGGGCTACTAATTCACCC. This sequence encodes CAWSVAGATNSP. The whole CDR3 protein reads CAWSVAGATNSPLHF.

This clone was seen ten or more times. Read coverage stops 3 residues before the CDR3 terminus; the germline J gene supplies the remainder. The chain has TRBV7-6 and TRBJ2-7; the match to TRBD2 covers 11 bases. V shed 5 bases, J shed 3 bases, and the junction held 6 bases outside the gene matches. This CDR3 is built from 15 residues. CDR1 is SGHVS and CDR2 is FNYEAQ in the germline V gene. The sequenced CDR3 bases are TGTGCCAGCAGCCCAGGGACTAGCGGAAACTACGAG. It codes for CASSPGTSGNYE. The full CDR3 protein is CASSPGTSGNYEQYF.

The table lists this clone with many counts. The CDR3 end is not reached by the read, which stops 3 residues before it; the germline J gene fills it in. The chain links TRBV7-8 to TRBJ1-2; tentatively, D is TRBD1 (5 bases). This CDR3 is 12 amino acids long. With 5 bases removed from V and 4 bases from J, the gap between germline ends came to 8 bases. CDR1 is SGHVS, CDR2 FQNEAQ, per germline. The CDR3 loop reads CASSIDSYGYTF. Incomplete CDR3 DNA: TGTGCCAGCAGCATCGACAGCTATGGC.

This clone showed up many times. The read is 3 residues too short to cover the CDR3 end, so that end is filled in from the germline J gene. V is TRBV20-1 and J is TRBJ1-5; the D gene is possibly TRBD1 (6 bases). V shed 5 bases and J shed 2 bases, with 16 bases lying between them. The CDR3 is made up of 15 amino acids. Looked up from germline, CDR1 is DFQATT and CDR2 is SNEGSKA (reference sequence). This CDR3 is CSAGKTGRGNQPQHF. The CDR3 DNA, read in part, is TGCAGTGCTGGAAAAACAGGGAGGGGCAATCAGCCC.

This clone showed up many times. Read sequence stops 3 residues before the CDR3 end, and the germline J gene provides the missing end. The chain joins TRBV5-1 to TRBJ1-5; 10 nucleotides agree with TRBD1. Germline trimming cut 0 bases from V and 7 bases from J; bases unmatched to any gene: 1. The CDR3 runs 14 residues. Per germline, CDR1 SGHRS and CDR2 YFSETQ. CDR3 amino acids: CASSLGTGGQPQHF. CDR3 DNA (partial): TGCGCCAGCAGCTTGGGGACAGGGGGGCAGCCC.

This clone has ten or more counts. The CDR3 reads CASSSQGAVNSPLHF. The DNA read from the CDR3 is TGTGCCAGCAGCTCACAGGGGGCTGTGAATTCACCC. V is TRBV7-2 and J is TRBJ1-6; 9 nucleotides match TRBD1. The read ends 3 residues before the CDR3 terminus; that terminus is restored from the germline J gene. The CDR3 spans 15 residues. Germline CDR1 and CDR2: SGHTA and FQGNSA. The V and J ends lost 4 bases and 7 bases, in that order; junction bases with no gene match: 5.

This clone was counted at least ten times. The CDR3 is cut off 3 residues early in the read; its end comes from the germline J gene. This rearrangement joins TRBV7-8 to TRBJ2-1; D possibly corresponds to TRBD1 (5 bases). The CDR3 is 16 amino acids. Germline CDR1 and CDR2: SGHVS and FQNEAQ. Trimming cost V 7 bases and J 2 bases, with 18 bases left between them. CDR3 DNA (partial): TGTGCCAGCAATCGACAGCTTATCGTCCCCTACAATGAG. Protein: CASNRQLIVPYNE. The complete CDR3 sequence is CASNRQLIVPYNEQFF.

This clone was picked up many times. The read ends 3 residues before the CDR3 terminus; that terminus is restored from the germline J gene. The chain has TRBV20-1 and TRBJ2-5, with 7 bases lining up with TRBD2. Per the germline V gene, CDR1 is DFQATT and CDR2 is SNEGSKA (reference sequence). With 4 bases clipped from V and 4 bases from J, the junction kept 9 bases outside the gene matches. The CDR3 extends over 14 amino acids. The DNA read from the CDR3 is TGCAGTGCTACCGGGGGGTGGGTACGAGAGACC. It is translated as CSATGGWVRET. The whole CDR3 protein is CSATGGWVRETQYF.

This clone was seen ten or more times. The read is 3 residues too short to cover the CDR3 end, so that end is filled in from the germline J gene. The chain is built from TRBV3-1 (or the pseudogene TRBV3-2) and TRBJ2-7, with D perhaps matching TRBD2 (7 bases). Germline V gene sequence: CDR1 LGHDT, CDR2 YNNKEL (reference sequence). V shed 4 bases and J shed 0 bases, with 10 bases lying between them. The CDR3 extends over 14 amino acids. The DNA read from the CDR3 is TGTGCCAGCAGCCGGGGGGGGCCCTCCTACGAG. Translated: CASSRGGPSYE. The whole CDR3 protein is CASSRGGPSYEQYF.

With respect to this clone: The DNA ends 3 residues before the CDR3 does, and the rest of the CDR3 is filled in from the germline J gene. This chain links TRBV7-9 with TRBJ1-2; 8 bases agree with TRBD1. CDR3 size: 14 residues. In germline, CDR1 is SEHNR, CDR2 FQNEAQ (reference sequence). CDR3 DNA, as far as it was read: TGTGCCAGCAGCTCGGGACAGGTAAACAATGAC. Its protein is CASSSGQVNND. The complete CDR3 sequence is CASSSGQVNNDYTF.

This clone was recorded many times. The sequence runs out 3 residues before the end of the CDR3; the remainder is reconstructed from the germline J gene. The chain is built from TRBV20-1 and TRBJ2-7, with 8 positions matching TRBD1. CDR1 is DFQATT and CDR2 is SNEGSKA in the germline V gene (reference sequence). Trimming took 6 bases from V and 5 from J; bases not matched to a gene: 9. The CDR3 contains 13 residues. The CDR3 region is CSALDREPHEQYF. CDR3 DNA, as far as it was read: TGCAGTGCCCTGGACAGGGAGCCCCACGAG.

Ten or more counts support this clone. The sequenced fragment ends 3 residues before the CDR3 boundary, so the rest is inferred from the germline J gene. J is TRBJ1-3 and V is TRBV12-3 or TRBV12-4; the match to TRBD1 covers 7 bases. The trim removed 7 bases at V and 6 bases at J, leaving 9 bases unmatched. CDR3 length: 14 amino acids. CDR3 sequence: CASKLGQVENTIYF. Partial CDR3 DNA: TGTGCCAGCAAACTTGGACAGGTAGAAAACACC.

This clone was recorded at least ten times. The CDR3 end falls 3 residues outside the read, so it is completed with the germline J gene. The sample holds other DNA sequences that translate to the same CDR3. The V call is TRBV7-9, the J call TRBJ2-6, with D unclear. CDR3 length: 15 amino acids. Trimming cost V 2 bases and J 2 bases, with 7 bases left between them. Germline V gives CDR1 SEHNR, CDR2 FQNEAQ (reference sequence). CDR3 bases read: TGTGCCAGCAGCTTACAGGTGCCTGGGGCCAACGTC. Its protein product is CASSLQVPGANV. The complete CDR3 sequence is CASSLQVPGANVLTF.

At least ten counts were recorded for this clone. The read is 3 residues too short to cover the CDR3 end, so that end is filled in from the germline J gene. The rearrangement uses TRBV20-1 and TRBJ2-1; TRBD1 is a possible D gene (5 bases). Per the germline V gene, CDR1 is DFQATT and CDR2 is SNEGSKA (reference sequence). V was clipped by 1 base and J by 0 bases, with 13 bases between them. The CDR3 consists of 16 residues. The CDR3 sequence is CSARVALDISYNEQFF. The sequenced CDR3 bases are TGCAGTGCTAGAGTTGCCTTGGACATCTCCTACAATGAG.

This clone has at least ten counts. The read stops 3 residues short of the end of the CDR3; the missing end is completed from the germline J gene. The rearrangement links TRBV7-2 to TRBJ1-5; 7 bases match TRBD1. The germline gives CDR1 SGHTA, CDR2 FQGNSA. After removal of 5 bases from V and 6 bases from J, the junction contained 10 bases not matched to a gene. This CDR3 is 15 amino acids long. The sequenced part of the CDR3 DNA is TGTGCCAGCAGCCCAACAGGGGTGCTAGGTCAGCCC. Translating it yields CASSPTGVLGQP. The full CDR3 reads CASSPTGVLGQPQHF.

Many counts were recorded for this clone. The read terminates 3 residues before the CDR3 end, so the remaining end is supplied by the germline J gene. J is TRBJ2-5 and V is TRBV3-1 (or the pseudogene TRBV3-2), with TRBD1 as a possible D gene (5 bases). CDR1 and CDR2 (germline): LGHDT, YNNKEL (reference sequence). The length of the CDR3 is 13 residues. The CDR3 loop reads CASSQLLTDTQYF. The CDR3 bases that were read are TGTGCCAGCAGCCAACTTTTGACAGATACC.

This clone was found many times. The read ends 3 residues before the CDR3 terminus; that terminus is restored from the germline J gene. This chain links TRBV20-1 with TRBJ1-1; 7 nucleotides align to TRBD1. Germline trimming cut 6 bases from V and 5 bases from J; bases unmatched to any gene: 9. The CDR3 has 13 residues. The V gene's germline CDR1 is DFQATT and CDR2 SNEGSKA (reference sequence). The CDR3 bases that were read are TGCAGTGCAGACAGGGAGCTGGGGACTGAA. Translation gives CSADRELGTE. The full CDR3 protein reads CSADRELGTEAFF.

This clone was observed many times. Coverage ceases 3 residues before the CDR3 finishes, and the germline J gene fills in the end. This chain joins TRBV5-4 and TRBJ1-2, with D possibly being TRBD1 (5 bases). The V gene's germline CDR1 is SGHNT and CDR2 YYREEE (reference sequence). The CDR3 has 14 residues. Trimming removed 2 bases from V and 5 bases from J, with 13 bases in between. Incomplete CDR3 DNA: TGTGCCAGCAGCTTTTCCGGGACTGAGTATGGC. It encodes CASSFSGTEYG. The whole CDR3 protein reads CASSFSGTEYGYTF.

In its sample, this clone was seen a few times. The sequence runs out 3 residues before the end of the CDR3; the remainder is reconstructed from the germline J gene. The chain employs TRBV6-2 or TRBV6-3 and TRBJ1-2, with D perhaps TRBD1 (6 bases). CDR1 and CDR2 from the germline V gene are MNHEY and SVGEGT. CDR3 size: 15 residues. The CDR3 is CASSYSIQGTYDYTF. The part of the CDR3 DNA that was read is TGTGCCAGCAGTTACTCGATTCAGGGGACCTACGAC.